This note documents a single T cell receptor beta chain sequence. These data come from a study of identical twins. Germline lookup yields CDR1 SEHNR and CDR2 FQNEAQ (reference sequence). The CDR3 extends over 14 amino acids. The V end was cut by 5 bases, the J end by 2 bases, with 12 bases between. TCRdb fed the 5' RACE reads into MiXCR, producing one record per CDR3 protein. The data contain 500,000 to 600,000 distinct CDR3 sequences, roughly a fifth of them singletons. The data were also submitted as part of a second study, on T cells expressing NK-cell markers. Per that study: What restricted sorting to alpha-beta TCR T cells in several experiments was an anti-gamma-delta TCR antibody.

The sequence derives from a young woman in good health. The sample comprised CD4+ T cells sorted from blood. The rearrangement joins TRBV7-9 to TRBJ2-5; maybe TRBD2 (6 bases). Here the CDR3 DNA reads TGTGCCAGCAGCCCCACTAGCTTACAAGAGACCCAGTACTTC. Its protein product is CASSPTSLQETQYF.